This entry lists 27 T cell receptor beta chains sequenced from one sample in a study of cytomegalovirus exposure and HLA in healthy donors. Primers: 60 Vbeta forward and 13 Jbeta reverse. The table came from immunoSEQ multiplex PCR; TCRdb's copy has only in-frame clones and leaves some out. Here the sample spans about 170,000 clones, roughly 80% being singletons. Sample: PBMCs. The receptor source for this set is a female donor in good health and CMV-seronegative.

V and J are TRBV6-4 and TRBJ2-5; 11 positions match TRBD2. The CDR3 is made up of 15 amino acids. CDR1 is MRHNA, CDR2 SNTAGT, per germline. J lost 4 bases, V lost 0 bases, and 1 base had no gene match. The CDR3 region is CASSDSSGGAETQYF. CDR3 nucleotides: TGTGCCAGCAGTGACTCTAGCGGGGGGGCAGAGACCCAGTACTTC.

The V and J genes are TRBV7-2 and TRBJ2-5; TRBD1 might be the D (6 bases). Per germline, CDR1 SGHTA and CDR2 FQGNSA. V was pared by 4 bases and J by 0 bases, with 9 bases between. The CDR3 covers 14 residues. The CDR3 bases are TGTGCCAGCAGCTCCGGGGACAACCAAGAGACCCAGTACTTC. It encodes CASSSGDNQETQYF.

The V gene is TRBV7-8, the J gene TRBJ2-5; 7 bases match TRBD1. V lost 6 bases and J lost 3; bases outside the gene matches: 7. This CDR3 has 14 residues. The germline CDR1 and CDR2 sequences are SGHVS and FQNEAQ. The CDR3 DNA is TGTGCCAGCAGACTATCGACAGGGAAAGAGACCCAGTACTTC. Translating it yields CASRLSTGKETQYF.

This clone has just a few counts. V gene TRBV27 combines with J gene TRBJ2-2; D call uncertain. The CDR3 is made up of 12 amino acids. V lost 3 bases to trimming and J lost 4 bases, with 3 bases between them. Germline V gives CDR1 MNHEY, CDR2 SMNVEV (reference sequence). The CDR3 reads CASSLSTGELFF. DNA of the CDR3: TGTGCCAGCAGTTTGAGCACCGGGGAGCTGTTTTTT.

V is TRBV5-1 and J is TRBJ1-1; 10 bases align to TRBD1. Germline V gene sequence: CDR1 SGHRS, CDR2 YFSETQ. This CDR3 contains 15 residues. Trimming at V came to 3 bases and at J to 3 bases, leaving 5 bases not matched to a gene. CDR3: CASSSPDRGDTEAFF. The CDR3 DNA is TGCGCCAGCAGCTCGCCGGACAGGGGGGACACTGAAGCTTTCTTT.

This chain joins TRBV7-2 and TRBJ1-4, with 7 nucleotides matching TRBD1. J gave up 5 bases and V 6 bases, and 9 bases lay outside the gene matches. This CDR3 comprises 15 residues. Germline V gene sequence: CDR1 SGHTA, CDR2 FQGNSA. The CDR3 bases are TGTGCCAGCAGGCTCGCCGGGACAGCCAATGAAAAACTGTTTTTT. It codes for CASRLAGTANEKLFF.

This chain joins TRBV6-1 and TRBJ1-5; tentatively, D is TRBD1 (5 bases). With 3 bases removed from V and 0 bases from J, the gap between germline ends came to 15 bases. The CDR3 runs to 17 residues. Germline assignment: CDR1 MNHNS and CDR2 SASEGT. CDR3 residues: CASSEPAGGYSNQPQHF. As DNA, the CDR3 is TGTGCCAGCAGTGAGCCCGCCGGGGGTTATAGCAATCAGCCCCAGCATTTT.

This chain links TRBV28 with TRBJ1-5, with D perhaps matching TRBD1 (6 bases). Between the trimmed V and J ends, which lost 11 bases and 0 bases, there was a span of 14 bases. Germline V gene sequence: CDR1 MDHEN, CDR2 SYDVKM. CDR3 length: 14 residues. CDR3 bases: TGTGCCGGAAACAGGGCTTATAGCAATCAGCCCCAGCATTTT. Protein product: CAGNRAYSNQPQHF.

The chain combines TRBV7-9 with TRBJ1-1; 7 bases map to TRBD1. The ends lost 2 bases at V and 0 bases at J; junction bases unmatched: 9. This CDR3 has 17 residues. CDR1 is SEHNR, CDR2 FQNEAQ, per germline (reference sequence). CDR3 nucleotide sequence: TGTGCCAGCAGCTTATGGACAGGAGAAATCATGAACACTGAAGCTTTCTTT. Translated: CASSLWTGEIMNTEAFF.

This clone has only a few counts. V is TRBV6-1 and J is TRBJ1-1, with D possibly matching TRBD1 (6 bases). The CDR3 covers 15 residues. CDR1 and CDR2 (germline): MNHNS, SASEGT. V was cut by 0 bases and J by 4 bases, with 12 bases left in between. CDR3 in DNA: TGTGCCAGCAGTGAAGCCGACGCGGGGGCCACTGAAGCTTTCTTT. Residues: CASSEADAGATEAFF.

This clone showed up just a few times. The rearrangement uses TRBV28 and TRBJ2-1, with 8 bases aligning to TRBD1. The trim removed 5 bases at V and 8 bases at J, leaving 11 bases unmatched. The CDR3 loop spans 15 amino acids. Germline V lookup: CDR1 MDHEN, CDR2 SYDVKM. The CDR3 sequence: CASSRPGTGFDEQFF. CDR3 coding DNA: TGTGCCAGCAGTCGCCCGGGGACAGGTTTCGATGAGCAGTTCTTC.

This chain joins TRBV20-1 and TRBJ2-1; a weak D match, TRBD1 (5 bases). V lost 5 bases and J 6 bases, leaving 8 bases between the germline ends. In germline, CDR1 is DFQATT, CDR2 SNEGSKA (reference sequence). The length of the CDR3 is 11 residues. The CDR3 region has the DNA TGCAGTGCTTCGGACATCAATGAGCAGTTCTTC. Translating it yields CSASDINEQFF.

This chain links TRBV9 with TRBJ1-2; D remains ambiguous. The CDR3 sequence is 12 residues long. Looked up from germline, CDR1 is SGDLS and CDR2 is YYNGEE. The V and J ends lost 3 bases and 6 bases respectively, with 9 bases between them. The CDR3 is CASSENSHGYTF. CDR3 DNA sequence: TGTGCCAGCAGCGAGAACAGCCATGGCTACACCTTC. The full variable domain, completed using reference TRBV9 and TRBJ1-2, is DSGVTQTPKHLITATGQRVTLRCSPRSGDLSVYWYQQSLDQGLQFLIQYYNGEERAKGNILERFSAQQFPDLHSELNLSSLELGDSALYFCASSENSHGYTFGSGTRLTVV.

This clone came up once. The chain has TRBV5-1 and TRBJ2-7, with 8 positions matching TRBD2. Trimming cost V 0 bases and J 3 bases; bases outside gene matches: 8. CDR3 size: 16 residues. The germline gives CDR1 SGHRS, CDR2 YFSETQ. CDR3 loop: CASSLGPGGEGYEQYF. The CDR3, as DNA: TGCGCCAGCAGCTTGGGGCCCGGGGGGGAGGGCTACGAGCAGTACTTC.

The chain has TRBV5-1 and TRBJ2-1; 7 positions match TRBD1. The germline V gene encodes CDR1 SGHRS and CDR2 YFSETQ. J lost 1 base, V lost 4 bases, and 8 bases had no gene match. The CDR3 has 16 amino acids. The CDR3 here is CASSQVTGASYNEQFF. The CDR3 DNA reads TGCGCCAGCAGCCAGGTAACAGGGGCGTCCTACAATGAGCAGTTCTTC.

This chain joins TRBV5-3 and TRBJ1-1, with TRBD1 matching over 7 bases. TRBV5-3 is classed as an ORF, of uncertain function. The CDR3 covers 13 residues. The J segment lost 1 base and the V segment lost 5 bases, leaving 2 bases of the junction unmatched. CDR3 sequence reads: CARSRTGNTEAFF. CDR3 DNA sequence: TGTGCCAGAAGTAGGACAGGGAACACTGAAGCTTTCTTT.

The rearrangement joins TRBV29-1 to TRBJ1-1; no firm D call. Germline CDR1 SQVTM, CDR2 ANQGSEA. The CDR3 runs to 12 residues. CDR3 coding DNA: TGCAGGGCCGGAGGGATGAACACTGAAGCTTTCTTT. It yields the protein CRAGGMNTEAFF. The full variable domain, with the rest looked up from reference TRBV29-1 and TRBJ1-1, is SAVISQKPSRDICQRGTSLTIQCQVDSQVTMMFWYRQQPGQSLTLIATANQGSEATYESGFVIDKFPISRPNLTFSTLTVSNMSPEDSSIYLCRAGGMNTEAFFGQGTRLTVV.

The genes are TRBV28 and TRBJ2-3, with TRBD1 identical over 8 bases. CDR1 MDHEN and CDR2 SYDVKM come from the germline V gene. Trimming removed 2 bases from V and 2 bases from J; junction bases left unmatched: 3. The CDR3 covers 15 residues. This CDR3 is CASSLDQGATDTQYF. CDR3 in DNA: TGTGCCAGCAGTTTAGACCAGGGGGCCACAGATACGCAGTATTTT. The whole variable domain, filled in from reference TRBV28 and TRBJ2-3, reads DVKVTQSSRYLVKRTGEKVFLECVQDMDHENMFWYRQDPGLGLRLIYFSYDVKMKEKGDIPEGYSVSREKKERFSLILESASTNQTSMYLCASSLDQGATDTQYFGPGTRLTVL.

This chain links TRBV29-1 with TRBJ2-2; 8 bases align to TRBD1. CDR1 and CDR2 from the germline V gene are SQVTM and ANQGSEA. Unmatched junction bases numbered 12, after V lost 0 bases and J lost 3 bases. The CDR3 extends over 18 amino acids. DNA of the CDR3: TGCAGCGTTGAAGATCGGTCGAGGGGACAGGTGGACACCGGGGAGCTGTTTTTT. Encoded protein: CSVEDRSRGQVDTGELFF.

The genes are TRBV5-1 and TRBJ2-3; TRBD2 aligns across 11 bases. The CDR3 consists of 16 residues. Unmatched junction bases numbered 10, after V lost 4 bases and J lost 6 bases. Germline V gene sequence: CDR1 SGHRS, CDR2 YFSETQ. The CDR3 reads CASSPGTSGPPDTQYF. The DNA of the CDR3 is TGCGCCAGCAGCCCAGGGACTAGCGGACCCCCGGATACGCAGTATTTT.

This chain connects TRBV27 to TRBJ2-1; D is uncertain. Germline-derived CDR1 and CDR2 are MNHEY and SMNVEV (reference sequence). The V and J ends lost 3 bases and 10 bases respectively, with 10 bases between them. The CDR3 extends over 12 amino acids. The CDR3 spells CASSFPGGEQFF. CDR3 bases: TGTGCCAGCAGTTTCCCGGGTGGGGAGCAGTTCTTC.

V and J are TRBV11-3 and TRBJ2-3; a possible D gene is TRBD2 (6 bases). Trimming took off 1 base at V and 2 bases at J, with 13 bases between the two ends. From germline, CDR1 is SGHNT and CDR2 YENEEA. The CDR3 runs to 16 residues. The CDR3 DNA reads TGTGCCAGCAGCTTAGGAGTAGGGCGGGACACAGATACGCAGTATTTT. This encodes CASSLGVGRDTDTQYF.

This rearrangement joins TRBV13 to TRBJ2-1; 8 bases are a match to TRBD2. The V and J ends lost 8 bases and 0 bases, in that order; junction bases with no gene match: 15. Germline V gives CDR1 PRHDT, CDR2 FYEKMQ (reference sequence). The CDR3 is 18 amino acids. The CDR3 bases are TGTGCCAGCCTAATGGGGGGGGCGGGGACTAGCTCCTACAATGAGCAGTTCTTC. Translated: CASLMGGAGTSSYNEQFF.

This chain uses TRBV15 with TRBJ2-5; 14 bases line up with TRBD2. Losses at the gene ends were 4 bases for V and 4 bases for J; bases not matched to a gene: 8. CDR1 is LNHNV, CDR2 YYDKDF, per germline (reference sequence). This CDR3 has 17 amino acids. CDR3 amino acids: CATSIPTSGRVRETQYF. The CDR3 DNA sequence: TGTGCCACCAGCATCCCGACTAGCGGGAGGGTGAGAGAGACCCAGTACTTC.

The chain employs TRBV11-3 and TRBJ2-2, with D unresolved. The CDR3 is 13 amino acids. From germline, CDR1 is SGHNT and CDR2 YENEEA. Trimming left V 5 bases short and J 7 bases short, with 11 bases between. The CDR3, as DNA: TGTGCCAGCAGCCCAAAACGCGTCGGGGAGCTGTTTTTT. It yields the protein CASSPKRVGELFF.

This clone has a single count. This chain joins TRBV5-1 and TRBJ2-1; 11 nucleotides match TRBD1. Germline CDR1 SGHRS, CDR2 YFSETQ. V dropped 3 bases and J dropped 8; count of bases not matched to a gene: 7. The CDR3 extends over 15 amino acids. For the CDR3, the DNA is TGCGCCAGCAGCTCGGGACAGGGGGATTGGGATGAGCAGTTCTTC. Its protein product is CASSSGQGDWDEQFF.

J is TRBJ2-3 and V is TRBV4-3; tentatively, D is TRBD1 (5 bases). This CDR3 is built from 15 residues. Germline CDR1 reads LGHNA; CDR2 reads YSLEER. V was cut by 1 base and J by 2 bases, with 10 bases left in between. CDR3 in DNA: TGCGCCAGCAGCCAAGGCGCAGGGTTCACAGATACGCAGTATTTT. Its protein product is CASSQGAGFTDTQYF.